Shown below are 14 T cell receptor beta chains from a single sample sequenced in a study of blood T cell repertoires in COVID-19. The assay was immunoSEQ multiplex PCR, and TCRdb's table has in-frame clones only and misses some. The table lists 360,000 or so clones, about 90% of them singletons, with approximately 1% in the top ten. Sequencing input: PBMCs or T cells enriched from blood (not recorded which). The source is a woman in her twenties or thirties who had been exposed to COVID-19.

The chain carries TRBV6-2 or TRBV6-3 and TRBJ1-3, with D uncertain. The CDR3 runs 15 residues. Germline values: CDR1 MNHEY, CDR2 SVGEGT. Trimming pared 6 bases from V and 0 bases from J, leaving 12 bases between. CDR3 sequence: CASSPTGNSGNTIYF. CDR3 in DNA: TGTGCCAGCAGCCCGACGGGGAACTCTGGAAACACCATATATTTT.

The chain employs TRBV19 and TRBJ1-2, with 9 bases matching TRBD1. Per the germline V gene, CDR1 is LNHDA and CDR2 is SQIVND (reference sequence). Losses at the gene ends were 9 bases for V and 6 bases for J; bases not matched to a gene: 11. The CDR3 is made up of 14 amino acids. The CDR3 spells CASATLRDRDGYTF. CDR3 in DNA: TGTGCCAGCGCCACCCTTCGGGACAGGGATGGCTACACCTTC.

The chain combines TRBV7-8 with TRBJ2-5; 10 bases are shared with TRBD2. The length of the CDR3 is 15 residues. With V trimmed by 1 base and J by 4 bases, 3 bases remained unmatched. Germline V gives CDR1 SGHVS, CDR2 FQNEAQ. The CDR3, as DNA: TGTGCCAGCAGCTTAGTGGGACTAGCGTTAGAGACCCAGTACTTC. Translation gives CASSLVGLALETQYF.

The chain carries TRBV28 and TRBJ2-4; 10 nucleotides line up with TRBD2. Germline CDR1 MDHEN, CDR2 SYDVKM. V gave up 7 bases and J gave up 5 bases; unmatched junction bases: 5. This CDR3 spans 14 amino acids. CDR3 DNA: TGTGCCAGCACCGTCGGGACTAGCGAAAACATTCAGTACTTC. It is translated as CASTVGTSENIQYF.

This chain uses TRBV29-1 with TRBJ2-6; D unclear. Germline V lookup: CDR1 SQVTM, CDR2 ANQGSEA. With 2 bases removed from V and 4 bases from J, the gap between germline ends came to 9 bases. This CDR3 region has 14 residues. The CDR3 DNA sequence: TGCAGCGTTGAAACGGGTGCAGGGGCCAACGTCCTGACTTTC. As protein: CSVETGAGANVLTF.

This chain links TRBV2 with TRBJ1-1; D possibly corresponds to TRBD1 (5 bases). The CDR3 runs 14 residues. V was cut by 6 bases and J by 1 base, with 12 bases left in between. Germline values: CDR1 SNHLY, CDR2 FYNNEI. The CDR3: CASRVTVQNTEAFF. The CDR3 DNA reads as TGTGCCAGCAGAGTGACAGTGCAGAACACTGAAGCTTTCTTT.

J is TRBJ1-6 and V is TRBV28, with a tentative D call TRBD1 (5 bases). The CDR3 contains 17 residues. The V gene's germline CDR1 is MDHEN and CDR2 SYDVKM. Trimming cost V 7 bases and J 0 bases, with 16 bases left between them. The CDR3 protein is CASIGSGGSSYNSPLHF. DNA for the CDR3: TGTGCCAGCATAGGTTCCGGGGGGAGCTCCTATAATTCACCCCTCCACTTT.

The genes are TRBV15 and TRBJ1-4; 10 bases are shared with TRBD1. CDR1 and CDR2 from the germline V gene are LNHNV and YYDKDF (reference sequence). CDR3 length equals 18 residues. V gave up 2 bases and J gave up 0 bases; unmatched junction bases: 6. Written as DNA, the CDR3 is TGTGCCACCAGCAGAACCGGGACAGGGGCCTCAACTAATGAAAAACTGTTTTTT. Protein: CATSRTGTGASTNEKLFF.

V usage is TRBV6-5 and J usage is TRBJ1-2; a possible D gene is TRBD1 (5 bases). The CDR3 length is 14 residues. The V gene lost 0 bases and the J gene lost 7 bases, with 12 bases spanning the gap. CDR1 MNHEY and CDR2 SVGAGI come from the germline V gene. CDR3 sequence (DNA): TGTGCCAGCAGTTACTCGGCGCAGGGCTTTGGCTACACCTTC. This gives the protein CASSYSAQGFGYTF.

CDR3 loop: CASSPATGWLGEQYF. Written as DNA, the CDR3 is TGTGCCAGCAGTCCAGCGACAGGGTGGCTGGGGGAGCAGTACTTC. The genes are TRBV27 and TRBJ2-7; 7 bases are a match to TRBD1. The CDR3 spans 15 residues. Looked up from germline, CDR1 is MNHEY and CDR2 is SMNVEV (reference sequence). The J segment lost 7 bases and the V segment lost 5 bases, leaving 14 bases of the junction unmatched.

The rearrangement uses TRBV18 and TRBJ1-1; 7 positions match TRBD1. CDR3 length: 15 amino acids. The germline gives CDR1 KGHSH, CDR2 LQKENI. The trim removed 5 bases at V and 1 base at J, leaving 7 bases unmatched. The CDR3 reads CASSKERTGNTEAFF. Here the CDR3 DNA reads TGTGCCAGCTCAAAGGAAAGGACAGGGAACACTGAAGCTTTCTTT. Variable domain in full (rest from reference TRBV18 and TRBJ1-1): NAGVMQNPRHLVRRRGQEARLRCSPMKGHSHVYWYRQLPEEGLKFMVYLQKENIIDESGMPKERFSAEFPKEGPSILRIQQVVRGDSAAYFCASSKERTGNTEAFFGQGTRLTVV.

This clone appeared once. CDR3 nucleotide sequence: TGTGCCACAGGGCATCTGCACCACGAGCAGTACTTC. It specifies CATGHLHHEQYF. This chain connects TRBV6-6 to TRBJ2-7; possibly TRBD1 for D (5 bases). Trimming took off 10 bases at V and 5 bases at J, with 15 bases between the two ends. In germline, CDR1 is MNHNY, CDR2 SVGAGI (reference sequence). CDR3 length: 12 residues.

The chain carries TRBV18 and TRBJ1-1; possible D gene TRBD1, 6 bases. CDR3 length: 17 amino acids. The V end lost 3 bases, the J end lost 8 bases, and 25 bases lay between the germline ends. Germline V gives CDR1 KGHSH, CDR2 LQKENI. CDR3 bases: TGTGCCAGCTCACCTCAGGGGAGCACCTGGGCCTTTGAAGAAGCTTTCTTT. Amino acids: CASSPQGSTWAFEEAFF.

The sample holds one count of this clone. This chain joins TRBV28 and TRBJ2-7; TRBD1 aligns across 11 bases. This CDR3 is built from 15 residues. Germline CDR1 reads MDHEN; CDR2 reads SYDVKM. Germline trimming cut 5 bases from V and 7 bases from J; bases unmatched to any gene: 10. CDR3 DNA: TGTGCCAGCAGTCCCCTCGGACAGGGGGCGGGGGAGCAGTACTTC. This sequence encodes CASSPLGQGAGEQYF.